This entry is about one T cell receptor (beta chain). Its antigen specificity is not known. Nothing much larger sits one base from this clone, and base qualities are not available. Other DNA sequences in the sample encode the same CDR3. This sample was included in a study of shared clonotypes between healthy human individuals (dated by TCRdb to the early 2020s). A note on the overall study: The cohort comprised two women and a few men aged 18 to 49 years. For each donor, CD4 naive and CD4 memory were each given three plates, CD8 naive was given two plates, and CD8 memory was given one plate. Different laboratories and diverse techniques were used to prepare libraries and sequence TCR repertoires, to increase sequencing depth and limit assay-specific biases. The study deeply sequenced blood TCR repertoires of about 5 healthy adults to estimate repertoire size and the extent of clonotype sharing between individuals. Between about 0.94 and 8.9 billion PBMCs per donor were obtained by leukapheresis. Points the paper makes about the study in general: Naive subsets generally had larger estimated clonotype richness than memory subsets. Pairwise subsampling led to the expectation that sequencing depth would affect the degree of clonotype sharing among donors. Compared with non-shared clonotypes, the clonotypes found in all four sorted-subset donors had higher generation probabilities. When several donors were compared, the shared fraction of clonotypes was about 5.2% for naive CD4, approximately 3.5% for naive CD8, more than 2% for memory CD4, and about 0.36% for memory CD8. Incomplete sequencing was indicated by rarefaction of sorted-subset datasets, despite the large sequencing depth. The genetic and exposure-history diversity represented was limited by the small number of donors. Only blood was sampled, and tissue TCR repertoires likely differ from those in blood.

Using the deep immunoSEQ assay, multiplex PCR amplified TCR CDR3 regions from genomic DNA. Genomic DNA extracted from each cell subset was distributed evenly over all wells of several immunoSEQ 96-well plates, and each plate served as one replicate. For sorted subsets, approximately 200 ng of genomic DNA, equivalent to some 33,000 T cell genomes, went into each replicate PCR. Purified libraries were quantified with a Qubit 3.0 fluorometer, sized on a Bioanalyzer 2100, and re-quantified with the KAPA Library Quantification kit. Each immunoSEQ 96-well plate was sequenced on its own single-read 150-cycle Illumina NextSeq 550 flow cell. As for how the authors treated the data: Because only junctional sequences without quality scores were contained in the immunoSEQ output, filtering matching that applied to full-length reads could not be performed. Sequences were annotated with PyIR, a Python wrapper for IgBLAST v1.9, using IMGT germline references to assign V/J genes and CDR3. Reads with weak V/J assignments (E-value above 1e-6), missing CDR3, stop codons, out-of-frame junctions, or ambiguous translated residues were removed. V3J clonotypes were defined by identical inferred V gene, J gene, and CDR3 amino acid sequence. To compute the percentage overlap between repertoires, the number of shared unique clonotypes was divided by the size of the smaller repertoire. Three approaches were used to assess repertoire richness: RTK rarefaction, the Chao1 estimator, and Recon v2.1 estimates of unobserved clonotypes. OLGA was used to compute generation probabilities for all TCRbeta clonotypes that the gDNA method yielded from a handful of donors. TCRdb retrieved this table from immuneACCESS and kept in-frame rearrangements only. Not all clones are present; in checked studies, unresolved V genes account for under half, and no reason is known for the remainder. The DNA gave D and trimming, while V, J and clone size come from that table. Across this sample there are 950,000 to 1,100,000 clones, with around 76% seen only once. The top ten clones comprise less than 1.5% of the sample.

Donors were healthy HIV-negative adults with no recently reported acute infections or vaccinations. Every donor was a Caucasian adult residing in Nashville, Tennessee, USA. Magnetic negative selection was used to enrich CD4+ T cells, after which naive cells were positively selected on CD45RA and the negative fraction became the memory subset. Blood was obtained by leukapheresis, after which PBMCs were separated by Ficoll-Histopaque density gradient centrifugation and cryopreserved in liquid nitrogen vapor phase. Analytical flow cytometry was used to check the purity and quantity of each magnetically sorted T cell population. From each sorted fraction, genomic DNA was isolated and quantified by UV absorbance on a Nanodrop 2000c. The CDR3 covers 13 residues, taking in both the cysteine and the phenylalanine. Only the CDR3 DNA stays, 39 bases, in frame from base 1. At the junction V is shortened by 6 bases and J by 0 bases; bases outside the gene matches: 2. From a lookup of the germline V gene, CDR1 and CDR2 are SNHLY and FYNNEI.

Sequencing was performed on memory CD4+ T cells sorted from blood. The sample's cell subset or site, from its label and the paper: CD45RA-negative fraction. The V gene is TRBV2 and the J gene is TRBJ2-7; 7 central nucleotides agree with TRBD1. The receptor was isolated from a man aged 18 to 30 in good health. The nucleotide sequence reads as follows: TGTGCCAGCAGGGGGGACAGCTCCTACGAGCAGTACTTC. Its protein product is CASRGDSSYEQYF.